The clone carrying this T cell receptor beta chain has at least ten counts. This sample stems from a study of T-cell reconstitution after alpha-beta-depleted transplantation in children. For TCRbeta, the library was prepared with unique molecular identifiers. TCRdb itself ran the PCR reads through MiXCR, one entry per CDR3 protein. The table shows approximately 400,000 distinct CDR3 sequences, with about a tenth occurring only once. The TCR comes from a human donor who donated a stem cell graft to a child with acute myeloid leukemia. Sequenced here: PBMCs from the stem cell graft donor, sampled from the stem cell graft.

In DNA form, the CDR3 reads TGCGCCAGCAGCCCAACAGGACAGGTTCTGCACCTCCACTTT. It codes for CASSPTGQVLHLHF. This chain joins TRBV5-1 and TRBJ1-6; 7 bases align to TRBD1. This CDR3 comprises 14 residues. Germline trimming cut 4 bases from V and 15 bases from J; bases unmatched to any gene: 13. Per germline, CDR1 SGHRS and CDR2 YFSETQ.